These 14 T cell receptor beta chains originate from one sample sequenced in a study of post-analysis software for immune sequencing data. Findings of the study overall: Relative to controls, patients had several TRBV segments at higher frequency, with TRBV5-6, TRBV5-1 and TRBV20-1 among these.

Antigens for these TCRs are unknown. Sequencing libraries made from TCR beta cDNA carried unique molecular identifiers. Via MiXCR, TCRdb re-called the PCR reads, giving one row per CDR3 protein. The repertoire includes fewer than 850,000 distinct CDR3 sequences, more than 45% of them detected once, and 4.9% sits in the top ten. Sequencing was performed on blood. Receptor source: a girl aged 5-17 years with multiple sclerosis.

The DNA of the CDR3 is TGTGCCAGCAGCCAGGGAGATGGCAATCAGCCCCAGCATTTT. Its translation: CASSQGDGNQPQHF. The chain combines TRBV3-1 with TRBJ1-5; no reliable D call. Germline V gives CDR1 LGHDT, CDR2 YNNKEL (reference sequence). The CDR3 covers 14 residues. Trimming took 3 bases from V and 2 from J, leaving 8 bases between them.

This clonotype was recorded a few times. J is TRBJ2-3 and V is TRBV20-1; a weak D match, TRBD2 (6 bases). Deletions cut 6 bases from V and 2 bases from J, with 15 bases between. The CDR3 sequence is 14 residues long. Germline V gene data show CDR1 as DFQATT and CDR2 as SNEGSKA (reference sequence). Here the CDR3 reads CSAHWGVSTDTQYF. CDR3 bases: TGCAGTGCCCACTGGGGGGTGTCCACAGATACGCAGTATTTT.

This clonotype was picked up a small number of times. CDR3 coding DNA: TGTGCCAGCAGTTTCGAGACTTACACAGATACGCAGTATTTT. This gives the protein CASSFETYTDTQYF. The chain recombines TRBV12-3 or TRBV12-4 with TRBJ2-3; D gene unclear. The germline V and J ends were trimmed by 3 bases and 2 bases, with 9 bases remaining between them. The length of the CDR3 is 14 residues.

The rearrangement links TRBV12-3 or TRBV12-4 to TRBJ2-3, with D possibly being TRBD1 (5 bases). The CDR3 contains 13 residues. The V end was cut by 6 bases, the J end by 9 bases, with 16 bases between. The DNA for the CDR3 is TGTGCCAGCAGAGACTGGGGCACGGTGACGCAGTATTTT. Its translation is CASRDWGTVTQYF.

This clonotype was detected a few times. This chain links TRBV7-9 with TRBJ1-2; D remains ambiguous. Germline CDR1 and CDR2: SEHNR and FQNEAQ (reference sequence). This CDR3 has 14 residues. V was pared by 3 bases and J by 0 bases, with 8 bases between. For the CDR3, the DNA is TGTGCCAGCAGCTTGTCTCAGGCTAACTATGGCTACACCTTC. This codes for CASSLSQANYGYTF.

The chain is built from TRBV3-1 and TRBJ1-6; perhaps TRBD1 as D (5 bases). The V gene lost 6 bases and the J gene lost 9 bases, with 12 bases spanning the gap. CDR1 and CDR2 (germline): LGHDT, YNNKEL (reference sequence). CDR3 length: 13 amino acids. CDR3 sequence: CASSRGSSSPLHF. The CDR3 coding sequence is TGTGCCAGCAGTCGGGGCAGTAGTTCACCCCTCCACTTT.

The V and J genes are TRBV25-1 and TRBJ1-5; 8 bases align to TRBD1. Trimming removed 4 bases from V and 4 bases from J; junction bases left unmatched: 3. The length of the CDR3 is 14 residues. From germline, CDR1 is MGHDK and CDR2 SYGVNS. This CDR3 reads CASSAGQVNQPQHF. CDR3 coding DNA: TGTGCCAGCAGTGCGGGACAGGTGAATCAGCCCCAGCATTTT.

A few counts support this clonotype. The chain has TRBV20-1 and TRBJ1-5; no clear D. Germline V gene sequence: CDR1 DFQATT, CDR2 SNEGSKA (reference sequence). The CDR3 sequence is 15 residues long. With 3 bases removed from V and 3 bases from J, the gap between germline ends came to 15 bases. The CDR3: CSARGIGSINQPQHF. The CDR3 bases are TGCAGTGCTAGGGGGATTGGGTCGATCAATCAGCCCCAGCATTTT.

In its sample, this clonotype was seen a few times. The chain couples TRBV7-9 to TRBJ2-7; 7 bases align to TRBD2. CDR1 and CDR2 from the germline V gene are SEHNR and FQNEAQ (reference sequence). CDR3 length: 17 residues. Losses at the gene ends were 0 bases for V and 5 bases for J; bases not matched to a gene: 13. CDR3 loop: CASSLAGAGVRSDEQYF. Written as DNA, the CDR3 is TGTGCCAGCAGCTTAGCAGGTGCGGGAGTTCGGTCGGACGAGCAGTACTTC.

This sequence joins TRBV20-1 and TRBJ2-3; 11 bases are a match to TRBD2. Trimming cost V 6 bases and J 1 base; bases outside gene matches: 3. CDR1 is DFQATT, CDR2 SNEGSKA, per germline (reference sequence). This CDR3 spans 14 amino acids. CDR3 sequence (DNA): TGCAGTGCCATACTAGCGGGAGGCACAGATACGCAGTATTTT. It specifies CSAILAGGTDTQYF.

The V call is TRBV6-4, the J call TRBJ2-1; D uncertain. The CDR3 is 15 amino acids. Trimming shortened V by 0 bases and J by 5 bases, and 11 bases separated the two germline ends. From germline, CDR1 is MRHNA and CDR2 SNTAGT. CDR3 sequence (DNA): TGTGCCAGCAGTGACTCGGCAGGCAGACACAATGAGCAGTTCTTC. Amino acid sequence: CASSDSAGRHNEQFF.

For the CDR3, the DNA is TGTGCCAGCAGCTTAGTTAAGGGGGACCCCTACGAGCAGTACTTC. Protein product: CASSLVKGDPYEQYF. The chain couples TRBV7-9 to TRBJ2-4, with D maybe TRBD1 (6 bases). The end of the DNA is better explained by TRBJ2-7, so the J call may be wrong. The germline gives CDR1 SEHNR, CDR2 FQNEAQ (reference sequence). The CDR3 spans 15 residues.

This chain joins TRBV5-1 and TRBJ2-3, with TRBD2 matching 10 bases. This CDR3 has 18 amino acids. CDR1 SGHRS and CDR2 YFSETQ come from the germline V gene. Germline trimming cut 0 bases from V and 3 bases from J; bases unmatched to any gene: 10. CDR3 coding DNA: TGCGCCAGCAGCTTGGAGGGGTTACTAGCGGGACGGACAGATACGCAGTATTTT. Translating gives CASSLEGLLAGRTDTQYF.

This clonotype was counted a few times. This chain connects TRBV5-1 to TRBJ1-1, with 7 nucleotides matching TRBD1. V lost 4 bases to trimming and J lost 1 base; unmatched junction nucleotides: 7. Germline V gene sequence: CDR1 SGHRS, CDR2 YFSETQ. The CDR3 is 15 residues long. CDR3 region: CASSPTQGWNTEAFF. CDR3 DNA: TGCGCCAGCAGCCCTACACAGGGGTGGAACACTGAAGCTTTCTTT.